This T cell receptor beta chain was profiled in a study of brain metastases from non-small cell lung cancer. Sequenced by immunoSEQ multiplex PCR; TCRdb stores in-frame clones only, minus some. The repertoire includes roughly 2,000 clones, approximately 80% of them detected once, and approximately 11% sits in the top ten. The V and J ends lost 9 bases and 3 bases respectively, with 20 bases between them. Germline V CDR1 and CDR2: LNHDA, SQIVND (reference sequence). The CDR3 length is 15 residues. This clone has more than one count but fewer than ten. No antigen is known for it. Study outcomes and limitations: Fewer infiltrating T cells were found in brain metastases than primaries. Paired brain metastases and primary tumors largely shared TCR repertoires.

This sequence originates from a donor older than 35 with non-small cell lung cancer. Material: primary lung tumor tissue. The chain is built from TRBV19 and TRBJ1-1; D perhaps matches TRBD1 (5 bases). The CDR3 protein is CARGTSRRGDTEAFF. CDR3 nucleotides: TGTGCCAGGGGGACGTCCCGACGGGGGGACACTGAAGCTTTCTTT. The whole variable domain, remainder taken from reference TRBV19 and TRBJ1-1, is DGGITQSPKYLFRKEGQNVTLSCEQNLNHDAMYWYRQDPGQGLRLIYYSQIVNDFQKGDIAEGYSVSREKKESFPLTVTSAQKNPTAFYLCARGTSRRGDTEAFFGQGTRLTVV.